This TCR beta chain was captured by sequencing in a study of blood T cell repertoires in COVID-19. The wider study: Material from acute and convalescent COVID-19 was sourced from the United States, Italy and Spain.

The V gene's germline CDR1 is SQVTM and CDR2 ANQGSEA. The CDR3 is 13 amino acids. V was clipped by 5 bases and J by 5 bases; unmatched bases: 9. TCRdb's table, derived via immunoSEQ multiplex PCR, lists solely in-frame clones and lacks some. Of 250,000 or so clones listed, nearly 90% are singletons. This TCR was recovered from a man between 25 and 39 years old who had recovered from COVID-19. Input material: PBMCs or T cells enriched from blood (not recorded which). The rearrangement links TRBV29-1 to TRBJ2-7; 7 bases align to TRBD2. The CDR3 DNA sequence: TGCAGCGTTCAAGGCGGGAGAGGCGACGAGCAGTACTTC. This codes for CSVQGGRGDEQYF.